These T cell receptor beta chains were read from a single sample in a study of vaccination and CD4 T cells after COVID-19. The antigens these receptors bind are not known. TCRdb processed the PCR reads anew with MiXCR; each CDR3 protein has one entry. The repertoire has under 15,000 distinct CDR3 sequences, less than 55% of them found once; the top ten carry 5.5% to 7%. Sequences were obtained from CD4+ T cells from blood, cultured in vitro. Receptor source: a human donor who had recovered from COVID-19. Both conserved end residues are part of each CDR3. The D gene is left open where the match is weak. The listing skips clone size in some rows; elsewhere it reads once, few, many or a size class.

clone_size j_call d_call v_call cdr3_aa cdr3_nt
- TRBJ1-5 - TRBV12-3/TRBV12-4 CASSLTGINQPQHF TGTGCCAGCAGCCTGACAGGAATCAATCAGCCCCAGCATTTT
- TRBJ2-5 - TRBV11-2 CASSLVASPLKETQYF TGTGCCAGCAGCTTAGTGGCTAGCCCGCTGAAGGAGACCCAGTACTTC
few TRBJ1-3 TRBD1 TRBV10-3 CANAGTAGNTIYF TGTGCCAACGCCGGGACAGCGGGAAACACCATATATTTT
- TRBJ2-2 TRBD1 TRBV20-1 CSVSGGNTGELFF TGCAGTGTTTCAGGGGGCAACACCGGGGAGCTGTTTTTT
- TRBJ1-1 - TRBV2 CASIPQGVTEAFF TGTGCCAGCATCCCCCAGGGTGTCACTGAAGCTTTCTTT
- TRBJ2-5 TRBD1 TRBV19 CASSRGTGGIETQYF TGTGCCAGTAGTAGGGGGACAGGGGGCATAGAGACCCAGTACTTC
medium-sized TRBJ1-2 - TRBV30 CAWTEGTSTRYGYTF TGTGCCTGGACCGAAGGGACTTCCACCCGCTATGGCTACACCTTC
few TRBJ1-2 TRBD1 TRBV6-2/TRBV6-3 CASSFSGGRFGEGYTF TGTGCCAGCAGTTTCTCAGGGGGGCGCTTCGGGGAAGGCTACACCTTC
few TRBJ1-2 - TRBV7-9 CASSLRGGYGYTF TGTGCCAGCAGCTTAAGGGGGGGCTATGGCTACACCTTC
once TRBJ1-1 - TRBV19 CASRIGQTEAFF TGTGCCAGTAGAATAGGGCAGACTGAAGCTTTCTTT
- TRBJ2-5 - TRBV29-1 CSVARGQETQYF TGCAGCGTTGCACGCGGCCAAGAGACCCAGTACTTC
large TRBJ1-2 - TRBV19 CASSTGRQVAYGYTF TGTGCCAGTAGTACAGGGAGACAGGTAGCCTATGGCTACACCTTC
- TRBJ1-6 - TRBV7-2 CASSLGRAKSYNSPLHF TGTGCCAGCAGCTTAGGGAGAGCTAAGTCCTATAATTCACCCCTCCACTTT
- TRBJ2-5 - TRBV7-9 CASSSHSSGRPIQETQYF TGTGCCAGCAGCTCCCACTCCAGTGGTCGCCCAATCCAAGAGACCCAGTACTTC
- TRBJ2-2 TRBD2 TRBV20-1 CSARVGSSGRIGELFF TGCAGTGCTAGAGTTGGGTCTAGCGGGAGGATCGGGGAGCTGTTTTTT
- TRBJ1-1 - TRBV14 CASSPERGGERAEAFF TGTGCCAGCAGCCCCGAGAGGGGAGGGGAAAGGGCTGAAGCTTTCTTT